The 28 T cell receptor beta chains below all came from one sample that was sequenced in a study of vaccination and CD4 T cells after COVID-19. The Oncomine TCR Beta short-read assay sequenced DNA from cultured CD4+ T cells. TCRdb analysed the PCR reads with MiXCR anew, one entry per CDR3 protein. The sample lists 20,000 to 25,000 distinct CDR3 sequences; 46% were seen once. Time point given: late sampling 161 to 241 days after vaccination in a few convalescent patients. Treatment specified: roughly 11-day PBMC culture with coronavirus spike peptide pools or control peptides (ViraFEST assay). Antigen specificity for these receptors is unknown. Sequencing used CD4+ T cells from blood, cultured in vitro, obtained about 7 months after SARS-CoV-2 vaccination. All receptors come from a human donor who had recovered from COVID-19.

This clonotype came up a few times. This chain connects TRBV6-4 to TRBJ2-2, with TRBD2 matching 7 bases. V shed 8 bases, J shed 3 bases, and the junction held 6 bases outside the gene matches. Germline V lookup: CDR1 MRHNA, CDR2 SNTAGT. The CDR3 has 14 residues. CDR3 nucleotides: TGTGCCAGCCGAGCGGGACCTGACACCGGGGAGCTGTTTTTT. It yields the protein CASRAGPDTGELFF.

The genes are TRBV6-1 and TRBJ1-1, with no clear D. CDR3 size: 11 residues. V was clipped by 11 bases and J by 6 bases, with 13 bases between them. Germline CDR1 MNHNS, CDR2 SASEGT. The CDR3 protein is CAASGPAEAFF. As DNA, the CDR3 is TGTGCCGCTTCCGGGCCCGCTGAAGCTTTCTTT.

J is TRBJ1-2 and V is TRBV20-1; a possible D gene is TRBD1 (5 bases). The CDR3 runs to 12 residues. Germline CDR1 reads DFQATT; CDR2 reads SNEGSKA (reference sequence). V gave up 6 bases and J gave up 4 bases, with 12 bases separating them. CDR3 in amino acids: CSALRVSYGYTF. The CDR3 DNA reads as TGCAGTGCCCTCAGGGTCTCCTATGGCTACACCTTC.

By share, this clonotype counts as medium-sized. The chain carries TRBV7-9 and TRBJ1-1; D remains unclear. The germline CDR1 and CDR2 sequences are SEHNR and FQNEAQ (reference sequence). The CDR3 is made up of 13 amino acids. Trimming left V 3 bases short and J 1 base short, with 6 bases between. This chain's CDR3 is CASSLGWNTEAFF. DNA of the CDR3: TGTGCCAGCAGCTTGGGATGGAACACTGAAGCTTTCTTT.

This clonotype was recorded a few times. The chain combines TRBV7-6 with TRBJ2-7; TRBD1 might be the D (6 bases). The V end was cut by 3 bases, the J end by 3 bases, with 9 bases between. The CDR3 is made up of 13 amino acids. Germline V gene data show CDR1 as SGHVS and CDR2 as FNYEAQ. The CDR3 nucleotides are TGTGCCAGCAGCTTTACAGGGATCTACGAGCAGTACTTC. It specifies CASSFTGIYEQYF.

This clonotype was recorded a few times. The chain has TRBV7-9 and TRBJ2-1; TRBD1 agrees at 7 bases. This CDR3 contains 14 residues. The germline CDR1 and CDR2 sequences are SEHNR and FQNEAQ (reference sequence). Trimming removed 4 bases from V and 7 bases from J; junction bases left unmatched: 7. CDR3 loop: CASSSGTAGNEQFF. CDR3 bases: TGTGCCAGCAGCTCCGGGACAGCCGGGAATGAGCAGTTCTTC.

V is TRBV20-1 and J is TRBJ1-5; D call uncertain. Trimming shortened V by 8 bases and J by 5 bases, and 7 bases separated the two germline ends. There are 10 residues in the CDR3. The germline CDR1 and CDR2 sequences are DFQATT and SNEGSKA (reference sequence). The CDR3 here is CSPHYQPQHF. The CDR3 DNA sequence: TGCAGTCCCCACTATCAGCCCCAGCATTTT.

The chain joins TRBV15 to TRBJ2-5; TRBD1 matches at 7 bases. This CDR3 contains 16 residues. J lost 4 bases, V lost 0 bases, and 8 bases had no gene match. Germline V lookup: CDR1 LNHNV, CDR2 YYDKDF (reference sequence). This CDR3 is CATSRDATGSVETQYF. CDR3 in DNA: TGTGCCACCAGCAGAGATGCGACAGGGTCCGTAGAGACCCAGTACTTC. The whole variable domain, filled in from reference TRBV15 and TRBJ2-5, reads DAMVIQNPRYQVTQFGKPVTLSCSQTLNHNVMYWYQQKSSQAPKLLFHYYDKDFNNEADTPDNFQSRRPNTSFCFLDIRSPGLGDTAMYLCATSRDATGSVETQYFGPGTRLLVL.

The chain employs TRBV15 and TRBJ1-2; D ambiguous. The CDR3 totals 16 residues. Germline V gene lookup returns CDR1 LNHNV and CDR2 YYDKDF (reference sequence). V was trimmed by 5 bases and J by 3 bases, leaving 19 bases between them. For the CDR3, the DNA is TGTGCCACCAGCGCGTACTTAGAAGGCGACCACTATGGCTACACCTTC. As protein: CATSAYLEGDHYGYTF.

Comment on this clonotype: One junction end does not reproduce the germline sequence, and a read error may be involved. The chain combines TRBV20-1 with TRBJ2-1; D is ambiguous. The V gene's germline CDR1 is DFQATT and CDR2 SNEGSKA (reference sequence). CDR3 size: 12 residues. The CDR3 DNA is TGCAGTGCTAGATCCCCCCCGGGCCTAAAGCACTTC. Its translation is CSARSPPGLKHF.

In this sample, this clonotype turned up a few times. The CDR3 DNA reads TGTGCCAGCAGCTTTACAACCCCAGGGATGAACACTGAAGCTTTCTTT. Encoded protein: CASSFTTPGMNTEAFF. The chain uses TRBV7-2 and TRBJ1-1; D might be TRBD1 (5 bases). CDR3 size: 16 residues. Trimming pared 3 bases from V and 0 bases from J, leaving 14 bases between. CDR1 and CDR2 (germline): SGHTA, FQGNSA.

The chain links TRBV12-3 or TRBV12-4 to TRBJ1-2; TRBD1 agrees at 7 bases. With 3 bases clipped from V and 6 bases from J, the junction kept 13 bases outside the gene matches. The CDR3 contains 16 residues. DNA of the CDR3: TGTGCCAGCAGTTTCTCACAGGGGATCGATTCCAATGGCTACACCTTC. Residues: CASSFSQGIDSNGYTF.

The genes are TRBV6-1 and TRBJ2-1, with a tentative D call TRBD1 (8 bases). Germline CDR1 and CDR2: MNHNS and SASEGT. V was shortened by 6 bases and J by 10 bases, with 19 bases between the two germline ends. There are 14 residues in the CDR3. The CDR3 nucleotides read TGTGCCAGCAGGGTACAGGGGGGGTATGGAGAGCAGTTCTTC. This encodes CASRVQGGYGEQFF.

The chain has TRBV19 and TRBJ1-2, with 7 bases that match TRBD1. The germline V gene encodes CDR1 LNHDA and CDR2 SQIVND (reference sequence). There are 13 residues in the CDR3. Unmatched junction bases numbered 3, after V lost 4 bases and J lost 4 bases. The CDR3 bases are TGTGCCAGTAGTAGCGGACAGGCCTATGGCTACACCTTC. Its translation: CASSSGQAYGYTF.

The V gene is TRBV20-1, the J gene TRBJ1-2; 8 bases are a match to TRBD1. V lost 7 bases to trimming and J lost 4 bases; unmatched junction nucleotides: 8. The CDR3 totals 13 residues. Germline V lookup: CDR1 DFQATT, CDR2 SNEGSKA (reference sequence). The CDR3 region has the DNA TGCAGTGTCGGACAGGGCGACCTCTATGGCTACACCTTC. Translation gives CSVGQGDLYGYTF.

This clonotype was seen a handful of times. The rearrangement uses TRBV20-1 and TRBJ1-6; D unclear. CDR1 and CDR2 (germline): DFQATT, SNEGSKA (reference sequence). Trimming pared 1 base from V and 7 bases from J, leaving 11 bases between. This CDR3 contains 14 residues. The CDR3 loop reads CSARVQNPNSPLHF. Here the CDR3 DNA reads TGCAGTGCTAGAGTACAGAACCCAAATTCACCCCTCCACTTT.

The gene calls are TRBV20-1 and TRBJ2-5; perhaps D is TRBD1 or TRBD2 (5 bases each). This CDR3 is built from 14 residues. V was shortened by 0 bases and J by 7 bases, with 15 bases between the two germline ends. CDR1 is DFQATT, CDR2 SNEGSKA, per germline (reference sequence). The CDR3 region has the DNA TGCAGTGCTAGAGAGGGGACCGACCGGGGGACCCAGTACTTC. It translates to CSAREGTDRGTQYF.

V is TRBV6-1 and J is TRBJ2-7; D call uncertain. The CDR3 covers 12 residues. Germline CDR1 reads MNHNS; CDR2 reads SASEGT. V lost 8 bases, J lost 5 bases, and 13 bases lay in between. CDR3 loop: CASYWDGDEQYF. The CDR3 nucleotides read TGTGCCAGCTATTGGGATGGGGACGAGCAGTACTTC.

This CDR3 is CATSSHSNQPQHF. In DNA form, the CDR3 reads TGTGCCACCAGTAGTCATAGCAATCAGCCCCAGCATTTT. The chain is built from TRBV15 and TRBJ1-5, with D unclear. CDR1 is LNHNV, CDR2 YYDKDF, per germline (reference sequence). With 6 bases removed from V and 0 bases from J, the gap between germline ends came to 6 bases. The CDR3 consists of 13 residues.

Worth noting for this clonotype: The junction differs from germline at one of its ends, possibly a read error. The J gene is TRBJ2-5, the V gene TRBV7-3; 10 positions match TRBD2. Germline V gene data show CDR1 as SGHTA and CDR2 as FQGTGA. The CDR3 has 15 residues. The CDR3 nucleotides are TGTGCCAGCAGCTATCAAGCGGGAGGGGGGGAGACCCGGTACTTC. It specifies CASSYQAGGGETRYF.

The chain links TRBV20-1 to TRBJ2-7; 11 bases fit TRBD2. Germline-derived CDR1 and CDR2 are DFQATT and SNEGSKA (reference sequence). With V trimmed by 0 bases and J by 0 bases, 4 bases remained unmatched. The length of the CDR3 is 16 residues. This CDR3 reads CSARDITSGSSYEQYF. CDR3 bases: TGCAGTGCTAGAGATATAACTAGCGGGAGCTCCTACGAGCAGTACTTC.

This clonotype has only a few counts. The rearrangement uses TRBV7-2 and TRBJ2-7; unclear D gene. V lost 1 base and J 5 bases, leaving 9 bases between the germline ends. Looked up from germline, CDR1 is SGHTA and CDR2 is FQGNSA. The CDR3 is 13 residues long. The CDR3 is CASSLGAWDEQYF. CDR3 coding DNA: TGTGCCAGCAGCTTAGGAGCCTGGGACGAGCAGTACTTC.

This clonotype was seen a handful of times. The chain employs TRBV28 and TRBJ1-6; 7 nucleotides match TRBD1. V trimming: 7 bases; J trimming: 7 bases; junction bases outside the gene matches: 10. The length of the CDR3 is 15 residues. In germline, CDR1 is MDHEN, CDR2 SYDVKM. The DNA for the CDR3 is TGTGCCAGCATGGACAGGCGCCTCCTGAATTCACCCCTCCACTTT. It yields the protein CASMDRRLLNSPLHF.

This clonotype was seen only a few times. This sequence joins TRBV7-2 and TRBJ2-7; possibly TRBD1 or TRBD2 for D (6 bases each). V lost 5 bases and J 2 bases, leaving 16 bases between the germline ends. The CDR3 spans 15 residues. Germline V CDR1 and CDR2: SGHTA, FQGNSA. The CDR3 DNA follows: TGTGCCAGCAGCCCTGTAGGGGGGAGTGCCTACGAGCAGTACTTC. Its translation: CASSPVGGSAYEQYF.

This clonotype was detected a few times. The V and J genes are TRBV5-4 and TRBJ2-1, with no clear D. Trimming left V 2 bases short and J 12 bases short, with 12 bases between. The CDR3 runs to 12 residues. Germline CDR1 and CDR2: SGHNT and YYREEE (reference sequence). The CDR3 is CASSLTLGMQFF. In DNA form, the CDR3 reads TGTGCCAGCAGCTTAACCCTAGGAATGCAGTTCTTC.

V and J are TRBV7-8 and TRBJ1-2, with D unclear. Germline V CDR1 and CDR2: SGHVS, FQNEAQ. This CDR3 is built from 13 residues. The germline V and J ends were trimmed by 2 bases and 7 bases, with 11 bases remaining between them. CDR3: CASSLTDTGGYTF. CDR3 in DNA: TGTGCCAGCAGCTTAACTGACACGGGTGGCTACACCTTC.

The rearrangement joins TRBV21-1 to TRBJ1-5; the D call in the table, TRBD1, was not verified against the DNA. TRBV21-1 is assigned pseudogene status. The CDR3 runs 16 residues. CDR3 DNA: TGTGCCAGCAGCACACCTGGGACAGGGGCCGATCAGCCCCAGCATTTT. Translating gives CASSTPGTGADQPQHF.

This sequence joins TRBV20-1 and TRBJ1-2; possibly TRBD1 for D (5 bases). CDR1 is DFQATT, CDR2 SNEGSKA, per germline (reference sequence). Trimming stripped 6 bases from V and 4 bases from J, with 18 bases between. The CDR3 contains 14 residues. The CDR3 here is CSAGARWGRYGYTF. In nucleotides, the CDR3 is TGCAGTGCCGGCGCGAGGTGGGGCCGCTATGGCTACACCTTC.